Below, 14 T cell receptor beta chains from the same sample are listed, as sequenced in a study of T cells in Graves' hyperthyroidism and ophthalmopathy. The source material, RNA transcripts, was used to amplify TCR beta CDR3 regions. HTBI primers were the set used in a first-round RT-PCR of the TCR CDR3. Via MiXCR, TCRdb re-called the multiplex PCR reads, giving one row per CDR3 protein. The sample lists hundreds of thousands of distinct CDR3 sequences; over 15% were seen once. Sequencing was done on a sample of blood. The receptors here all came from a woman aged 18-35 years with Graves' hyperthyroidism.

The CDR3: CATSRVPMGNQPQHF. The CDR3 coding sequence is TGTGCCACCAGCAGAGTTCCCATGGGCAATCAGCCCCAGCATTTT. The chain couples TRBV15 to TRBJ1-5; D gene unclear. V lost 1 base to trimming and J lost 2 bases, with 9 bases between them. Germline CDR1 reads LNHNV; CDR2 reads YYDKDF (reference sequence). This CDR3 contains 15 residues.

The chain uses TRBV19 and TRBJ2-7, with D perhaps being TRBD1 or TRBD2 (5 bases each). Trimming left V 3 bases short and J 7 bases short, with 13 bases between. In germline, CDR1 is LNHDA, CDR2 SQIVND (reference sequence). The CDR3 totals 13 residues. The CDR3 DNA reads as TGTGCCAGTAGTATTATCGAGGGGTATGAGCAGTACTTC. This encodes CASSIIEGYEQYF. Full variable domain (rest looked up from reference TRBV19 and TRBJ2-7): DGGITQSPKYLFRKEGQNVTLSCEQNLNHDAMYWYRQDPGQGLRLIYYSQIVNDFQKGDIAEGYSVSREKKESFPLTVTSAQKNPTAFYLCASSIIEGYEQYFGPGTRLTVT.

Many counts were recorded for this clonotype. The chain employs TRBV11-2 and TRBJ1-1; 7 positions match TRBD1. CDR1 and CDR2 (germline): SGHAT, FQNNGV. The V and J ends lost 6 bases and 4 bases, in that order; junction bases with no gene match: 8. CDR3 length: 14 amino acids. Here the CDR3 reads CASRGEGAGTEAFF. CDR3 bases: TGTGCCAGCAGGGGAGAGGGGGCCGGCACTGAAGCTTTCTTT.

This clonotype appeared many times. The CDR3 nucleotides are TGTGCCAGCAGCTTACTCGAGCATTTCACAGATACGCAGTATTTT. This encodes CASSLLEHFTDTQYF. The chain uses TRBV7-9 and TRBJ2-3; no reliable D call. Looked up from germline, CDR1 is SEHNR and CDR2 is FQNEAQ (reference sequence). Trimming took 2 bases from V and 2 from J, leaving 11 bases between them. This CDR3 has 15 residues.

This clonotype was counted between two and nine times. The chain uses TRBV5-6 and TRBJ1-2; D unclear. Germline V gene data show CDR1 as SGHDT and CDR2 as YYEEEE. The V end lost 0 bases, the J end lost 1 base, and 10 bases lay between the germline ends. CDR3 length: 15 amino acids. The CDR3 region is CASSLGTVNNYGYTF. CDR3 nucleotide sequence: TGTGCCAGCAGCTTGGGAACCGTGAATAACTATGGCTACACCTTC.

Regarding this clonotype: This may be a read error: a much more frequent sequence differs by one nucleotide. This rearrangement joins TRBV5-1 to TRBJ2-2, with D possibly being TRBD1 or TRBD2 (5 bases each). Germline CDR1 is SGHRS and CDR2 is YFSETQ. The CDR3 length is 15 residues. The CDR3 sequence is CASSFEGLNTRELFF. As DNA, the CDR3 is TGCGCCAGCAGCTTTGAGGGGTTGAACACCCGGGAGCTGTTTTTT.

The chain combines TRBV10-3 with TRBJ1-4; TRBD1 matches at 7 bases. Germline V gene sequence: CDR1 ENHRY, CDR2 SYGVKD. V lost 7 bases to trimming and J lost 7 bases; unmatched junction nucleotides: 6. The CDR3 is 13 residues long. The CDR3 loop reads CAINRGLSEKLFF. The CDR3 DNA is TGTGCCATCAATAGGGGGCTGAGTGAAAAACTGTTTTTT.

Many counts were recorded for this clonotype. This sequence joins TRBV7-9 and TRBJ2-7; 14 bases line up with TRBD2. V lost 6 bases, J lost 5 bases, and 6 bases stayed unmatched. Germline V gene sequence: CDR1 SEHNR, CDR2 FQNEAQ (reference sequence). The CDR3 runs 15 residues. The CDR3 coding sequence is TGTGCCAGCAGACCGACTAGCGGGAGGGTCCACGAGCAGTACTTC. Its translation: CASRPTSGRVHEQYF.

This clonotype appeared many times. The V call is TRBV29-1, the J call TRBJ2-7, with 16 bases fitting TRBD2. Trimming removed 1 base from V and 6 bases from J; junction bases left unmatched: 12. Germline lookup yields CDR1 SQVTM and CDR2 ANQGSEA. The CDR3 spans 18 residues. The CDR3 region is CSVEGGTSGRAGGGEQYF. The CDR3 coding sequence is TGCAGCGTTGAAGGGGGGACTAGCGGGAGGGCCGGCGGTGGCGAGCAGTACTTC.

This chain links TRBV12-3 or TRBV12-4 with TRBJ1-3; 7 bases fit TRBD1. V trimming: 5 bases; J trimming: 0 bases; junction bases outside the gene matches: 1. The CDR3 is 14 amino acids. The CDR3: CASSGTVSGNTIYF. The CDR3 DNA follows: TGTGCCAGCAGTGGGACAGTCTCTGGAAACACCATATATTTT.

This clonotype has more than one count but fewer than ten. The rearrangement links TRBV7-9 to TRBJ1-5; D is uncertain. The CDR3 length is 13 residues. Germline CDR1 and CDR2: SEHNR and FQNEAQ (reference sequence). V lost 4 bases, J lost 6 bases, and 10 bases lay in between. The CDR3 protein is CASSSKQSQPQHF. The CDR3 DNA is TGTGCCAGCAGCTCTAAACAGAGTCAGCCCCAGCATTTT.

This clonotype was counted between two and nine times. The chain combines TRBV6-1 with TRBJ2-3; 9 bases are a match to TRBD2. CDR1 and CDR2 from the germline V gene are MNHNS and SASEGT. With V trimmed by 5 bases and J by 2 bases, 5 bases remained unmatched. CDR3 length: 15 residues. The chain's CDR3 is CASSQLAGYTDTQYF. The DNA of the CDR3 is TGTGCCAGCAGTCAACTAGCGGGCTACACAGATACGCAGTATTTT.

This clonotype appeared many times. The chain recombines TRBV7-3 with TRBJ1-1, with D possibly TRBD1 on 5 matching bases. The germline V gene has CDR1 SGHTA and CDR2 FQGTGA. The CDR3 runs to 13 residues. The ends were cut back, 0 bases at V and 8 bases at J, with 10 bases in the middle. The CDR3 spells CASSLTSRDEAFF. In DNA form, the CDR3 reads TGTGCCAGCAGCTTAACTTCCCGGGACGAAGCTTTCTTT.

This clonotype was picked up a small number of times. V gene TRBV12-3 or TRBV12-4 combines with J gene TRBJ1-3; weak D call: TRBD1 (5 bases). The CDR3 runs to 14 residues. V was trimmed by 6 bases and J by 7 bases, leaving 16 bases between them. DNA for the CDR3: TGTGCCAGCAGCCTGAAAGGGGCGCGTAACACCATATATTTT. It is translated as CASSLKGARNTIYF.